This T cell receptor (beta chain) was sequenced during a study of blood T cells in healthy people across ages. Study-level results: The recorded TCR beta diversity per million T cells decreased in a roughly linear manner with age.

It was with a sample-barcoded 5' primer and a J-beta primer mix that a second PCR of roughly 7 to 12 cycles was run. MiXCR was run by TCRdb on the 5' RACE reads, yielding one entry per CDR3 protein. The repertoire consists of roughly 1.6 million distinct CDR3 sequences, with 30% to 40% occurring once and the leading ten covering approximately 11%. The germline V gene has CDR1 SQVTM and CDR2 ANQGSEA. Trimming removed 0 bases from V and 4 bases from J, with 12 bases in between. CDR3 length equals 14 residues. This clonotype has a single count. Its antigen remains unknown. The sequenced sample was blood. The TCR was taken from a woman aged 25-40 years in good health. This chain connects TRBV29-1 to TRBJ1-2; tentatively, D is TRBD1 (6 bases). DNA for the CDR3: TGCAGCGTTGAAGATCACGGGGGCGGCTATGGCTACACCTTC. Translated: CSVEDHGGGYGYTF. Full variable domain (outside the CDR3, taken from reference TRBV29-1 and TRBJ1-2): SAVISQKPSRDICQRGTSLTIQCQVDSQVTMMFWYRQQPGQSLTLIATANQGSEATYESGFVIDKFPISRPNLTFSTLTVSNMSPEDSSIYLCSVEDHGGGYGYTFGSGTRLTVV.